Listed below are T cell receptor beta chains from one sample, sequenced in a study of early T cells in non-severe SARS-CoV-2 infection. TCRdb recomputed calls from the 5' RACE reads with MiXCR, one row per CDR3 protein. The data hold under 140,000 distinct CDR3 sequences, with roughly 12% observed a single time. The source material was whole blood, sampled at baseline. The receptors originated from an adult who was a healthcare worker with PCR-confirmed SARS-CoV-2 infection or an uninfected control (not recorded which). Both conserved end residues are part of each CDR3. The order of the fields is D gene, J gene, CDR3 length, clone size, V gene, CDR3 protein, CDR3 DNA. D genes are given only for firm matches. The listing skips clone size in some rows; elsewhere it reads once, few, many or a size class.

D: NA
J: TRBJ2-2
length: 15
size: NA
V: TRBV29-1
CDR3: CSVLKGRVNTGELFF
DNA: TGCAGCGTCCTAAAGGGGAGAGTTAACACCGGGGAGCTGTTTTTT

D: NA
J: TRBJ2-7
length: 14
size: few
V: TRBV7-2
CDR3: CASSLGLGGYEQYF
DNA: TGTGCCAGCAGCTTAGGGTTGGGGGGCTACGAGCAGTACTTC

D: NA
J: TRBJ1-1
length: 15
size: NA
V: TRBV7-2
CDR3: CASSFEGVMNTEAFF
DNA: TGTGCCAGCAGCTTCGAGGGAGTAATGAACACTGAAGCTTTCTTT

D: TRBD2
J: TRBJ2-5
length: 16
size: NA
V: TRBV27
CDR3: CASSPAGLAGVETQYF
DNA: TGTGCCAGCAGTCCTGCGGGACTAGCGGGAGTGGAGACCCAGTACTTC

D: TRBD1
J: TRBJ1-2
length: 14
size: NA
V: TRBV20-1
CDR3: CCASDRGLLGGYTF
DNA: TGCTGTGCCTCGGACAGGGGGCTTTTAGGTGGCTACACCTTC

D: NA
J: TRBJ1-1
length: 13
size: NA
V: TRBV6-5
CDR3: CASSSRQRTEAFF
DNA: TGTGCCAGCAGTTCCCGACAACGGACTGAAGCTTTCTTT

D: NA
J: TRBJ1-6
length: 15
size: NA
V: TRBV2
CDR3: CASSVFGTRNSPLHF
DNA: TGTGCCAGCAGTGTATTCGGGACAAGGAATTCACCCCTCCACTTT

D: NA
J: TRBJ2-3
length: 13
size: many
V: TRBV4-2
CDR3: CASSQGSTDTQYF
DNA: TGTGCCAGCAGCCAGGGATCCACAGATACGCAGTATTTT

D: TRBD2
J: TRBJ2-1
length: 16
size: NA
V: TRBV9
CDR3: CASSVQAGSTSNEQFF
DNA: TGTGCCAGCAGCGTTCAAGCGGGAAGTACCAGTAATGAGCAGTTCTTC

D: NA
J: TRBJ2-3
length: 16
size: NA
V: TRBV12-3/TRBV12-4
CDR3: CASTRQGGVRTDTQYF
DNA: TGTGCCAGCACCCGCCAGGGGGGAGTTCGAACAGATACGCAGTATTTT

D: TRBD1
J: TRBJ2-7
length: 13
size: NA
V: TRBV7-6
CDR3: CASSSGTALEQYF
DNA: TGTGCCAGCAGCTCTGGGACAGCTCTCGAGCAGTACTTC

D: NA
J: TRBJ2-3
length: 13
size: few
V: TRBV10-3
CDR3: CAISGVWGDTQYF
DNA: TGTGCCATCAGTGGCGTGTGGGGGGATACGCAGTATTTT

D: NA
J: TRBJ2-2
length: 13
size: many
V: TRBV5-5
CDR3: CASSLRNTGELFF
DNA: TGTGCCAGCAGCTTGAGGAACACCGGGGAGCTGTTTTTT

D: NA
J: TRBJ2-5
length: 16
size: NA
V: TRBV5-1
CDR3: CASSLIGSINQETQYF
DNA: TGCGCCAGCAGCTTAATCGGGAGCATTAATCAAGAGACCCAGTACTTC

D: NA
J: TRBJ1-1
length: 16
size: NA
V: TRBV20-1
CDR3: CSARDLGTALFTEAFF
DNA: TGCAGTGCTAGAGATCTCGGCACAGCCTTATTCACTGAAGCTTTCTTT

D: TRBD2
J: TRBJ2-1
length: 14
size: many
V: TRBV20-1
CDR3: CSASLAGASNEQFF
DNA: TGCAGTGCTAGTCTAGCGGGAGCTTCCAATGAGCAGTTCTTC

D: TRBD1
J: TRBJ1-1
length: 15
size: many
V: TRBV20-1
CDR3: CSARDQGASRTEAFF
DNA: TGCAGTGCTAGAGATCAGGGGGCCTCGAGGACTGAAGCTTTCTTT

D: NA
J: TRBJ2-1
length: 14
size: few
V: TRBV9
CDR3: CASSSPPPRNEQFF
DNA: TGTGCCAGCAGCTCCCCGCCCCCTCGCAATGAGCAGTTCTTC

D: NA
J: TRBJ2-1
length: 14
size: many
V: TRBV7-9
CDR3: CASSLVSGPNEQFF
DNA: TGTGCCAGCAGCTTAGTCAGCGGCCCCAATGAGCAGTTCTTC

D: NA
J: TRBJ1-2
length: 13
size: NA
V: TRBV7-9
CDR3: CASSITPNYGYTF
DNA: TGTGCCAGCAGCATAACACCTAACTATGGCTACACCTTC

D: NA
J: TRBJ2-7
length: 13
size: few
V: TRBV20-1
CDR3: CSARDPGRYEQYF
DNA: TGCAGTGCTAGAGACCCAGGGAGATACGAGCAGTACTTC

D: NA
J: TRBJ2-1
length: 15
size: NA
V: TRBV6-1
CDR3: CASSPLGQLYNEQFF
DNA: TGTGCCAGCAGTCCCCTGGGGCAGCTTTACAATGAGCAGTTCTTC

D: NA
J: TRBJ1-2
length: 13
size: few
V: TRBV6-5
CDR3: CASTEGGFEGYTF
DNA: TGTGCCAGCACCGAGGGGGGTTTTGAGGGCTACACCTTC

D: TRBD1
J: TRBJ1-1
length: 17
size: NA
V: TRBV15
CDR3: CATSRDRTGASNTEAFF
DNA: TGTGCCACCAGCAGAGATAGGACAGGGGCCTCGAACACTGAAGCTTTCTTT

D: NA
J: TRBJ1-1
length: 15
size: many
V: TRBV2
CDR3: CASSERTDLNTEAFF
DNA: TGTGCCAGCAGTGAGAGGACGGACCTGAACACTGAAGCTTTCTTT

D: TRBD2
J: TRBJ2-3
length: 13
size: NA
V: TRBV29-1
CDR3: CSVGGITTDTQYF
DNA: TGCAGCGTGGGAGGGATTACGACAGATACGCAGTATTTT